The 14 T cell receptor beta chains in this list originate from one sample, sequenced in a study of cytomegalovirus exposure and HLA in healthy donors. Researchers ran the PCR with 60 Vbeta and 13 Jbeta primers. TCRdb's copy holds only in-frame clones and misses some; the assay was immunoSEQ multiplex PCR. The sample consists of about 150,000 clones, about three quarters of them appearing once. The sample was PBMCs. These receptors came from a man aged 40-49 years in good health and CMV-seropositive.

This clone appeared once. V and J are TRBV7-6 and TRBJ2-7; a possible D gene is TRBD2 (6 bases). V lost 0 bases, J lost 2 bases, and 11 bases lay in between. Germline assignment: CDR1 SGHVS and CDR2 FNYEAQ. The CDR3 has 15 residues. CDR3 nucleotides: TGTGCCAGCAGCTTAGCTCTCGGGAGACCCTACGAGCAGTACTTC. As protein: CASSLALGRPYEQYF.

V and J are TRBV7-2 and TRBJ2-7; D is possibly TRBD2 (6 bases). Germline V gene data show CDR1 as SGHTA and CDR2 as FQGNSA. The CDR3 extends over 13 amino acids. V dropped 5 bases and J dropped 3 bases, with 11 bases sitting between them. This chain's CDR3 is CASSPGLLYEQYF. The CDR3 DNA is TGTGCCAGCAGCCCGGGACTGCTCTACGAGCAGTACTTC.

V is TRBV7-6 and J is TRBJ2-2; TRBD2 aligns across 8 bases. The germline V gene encodes CDR1 SGHVS and CDR2 FNYEAQ. The V gene end was trimmed by 5 bases and the J gene end by 4 bases; junction bases not matched to a gene: 9. The CDR3 runs to 16 residues. DNA for the CDR3: TGTGCCAGCAGCCCCGTCCGGCGGGAGGCCACCGGGGAGCTGTTTTTT. Residues: CASSPVRREATGELFF.

V usage is TRBV5-6 and J usage is TRBJ2-6; D may be TRBD1 (5 bases). The CDR3 sequence is 15 residues long. Trimming cost V 1 base and J 3 bases, with 8 bases left between them. Germline V gives CDR1 SGHDT, CDR2 YYEEEE. DNA for the CDR3: TGTGCCAGCAGCTTGCAGGGCTTTGGGGCCAACGTCCTGACTTTC. This encodes CASSLQGFGANVLTF.

This chain joins TRBV5-4 and TRBJ2-1; the match to TRBD2 covers 10 bases. The CDR3 is 15 residues long. Per the germline V gene, CDR1 is SGHNT and CDR2 is YYREEE (reference sequence). After removal of 1 base from V and 7 bases from J, the junction contained 5 bases not matched to a gene. CDR3 sequence: CASSLLASGSNEQFF. The CDR3 DNA is TGTGCCAGCAGCTTGTTGGCTAGCGGGAGTAATGAGCAGTTCTTC. The whole variable domain, filled in from reference TRBV5-4 and TRBJ2-1, reads ETGVTQSPTHLIKTRGQQVTLRCSSQSGHNTVSWYQQALGQGPQFIFQYYREEENGRGNFPPRFSGLQFPNYSSELNVNALELDDSALYLCASSLLASGSNEQFFGPGTRLTVL.

This clone was seen a few times. Other nucleotide sequences from this sample produce the same CDR3. This chain uses TRBV7-9 with TRBJ1-5, with TRBD1 identical over 7 bases. The CDR3 length is 14 residues. Per the germline V gene, CDR1 is SEHNR and CDR2 is FQNEAQ (reference sequence). Trimming cost V 1 base and J 5 bases; bases outside gene matches: 2. This CDR3 reads CASSLGRGDQPQHF. The CDR3 coding sequence is TGTGCCAGCAGCTTAGGCAGGGGGGATCAGCCCCAGCATTTT. Based on the CDR3 plus reference TRBV7-9 and TRBJ1-5, the full variable domain is DTGVSQNPRHKITKRGQNVTFRCDPISEHNRLYWYRQTLGQGPEFLTYFQNEAQLEKSRLLSDRFSAERPKGSFSTLEIQRTEQGDSAMYLCASSLGRGDQPQHFGDGTRLSIL.

The chain is built from TRBV6-1 and TRBJ1-5, with a tentative D call TRBD1 (6 bases). The germline V gene has CDR1 MNHNS and CDR2 SASEGT. There are 14 residues in the CDR3. Trimming removed 4 bases at V and 5 bases at J, with 12 bases between. This chain's CDR3 is CASSVWAGDQPQHF. For the CDR3, the DNA is TGTGCCAGCAGTGTATGGGCAGGGGATCAGCCCCAGCATTTT.

The sample holds one count of this clone. The chain combines TRBV5-6 with TRBJ2-7; maybe TRBD1 (6 bases). The V gene lost 6 bases and the J gene lost 1 base, with 17 bases spanning the gap. From germline, CDR1 is SGHDT and CDR2 YYEEEE. The CDR3 spans 15 residues. This chain's CDR3 is CASTPDRRSSYEQYF. The DNA of the CDR3 is TGTGCCAGCACCCCTGACAGGAGGTCTTCCTACGAGCAGTACTTC.

The chain links TRBV19 to TRBJ2-2, with 7 bases identical to TRBD2. The V and J ends lost 7 bases and 4 bases, in that order; junction bases with no gene match: 6. Germline V gene lookup returns CDR1 LNHDA and CDR2 SQIVND (reference sequence). This CDR3 is 14 amino acids long. Here the CDR3 DNA reads TGTGCCAGTATGAAGGGAGGGGTCACCGGGGAGCTGTTTTTT. This gives the protein CASMKGGVTGELFF.

The genes are TRBV7-9 and TRBJ1-2, with 7 bases fitting TRBD1. CDR3 length: 15 residues. J was trimmed by 4 bases and V by 4 bases; bases with no gene match: 9. Germline CDR1 and CDR2: SEHNR and FQNEAQ (reference sequence). CDR3 nucleotide sequence: TGTGCCAGCAGCTCCACAGGGGAAAGGGGCTATGGCTACACCTTC. This translates into CASSSTGERGYGYTF.

The chain couples TRBV7-2 to TRBJ2-3; 9 nucleotides agree with TRBD2. Per germline, CDR1 SGHTA and CDR2 FQGNSA. The CDR3 is 18 amino acids. The V gene end was trimmed by 7 bases and the J gene end by 1 base; junction bases not matched to a gene: 15. CDR3 sequence reads: CASTPAAGGSARTDTQYF. The CDR3 nucleotides are TGTGCCAGCACCCCGGCGGCGGGAGGGTCTGCCCGCACAGATACGCAGTATTTT.

The chain recombines TRBV11-2 with TRBJ2-7; perhaps TRBD2 as D (6 bases). The CDR3 consists of 14 residues. Trimming took off 1 base at V and 6 bases at J, with 13 bases between the two ends. Germline CDR1 SGHAT, CDR2 FQNNGV. CDR3 nucleotide sequence: TGTGCCAGCAGCTTAGCGGGAGCGACGAGCGAGCAGTACTTC. Translation gives CASSLAGATSEQYF.

The J gene is TRBJ2-3, the V gene TRBV9; possibly TRBD2 for D (6 bases). The germline CDR1 and CDR2 sequences are SGDLS and YYNGEE. Trimming cost V 0 bases and J 0 bases, with 14 bases left between them. The CDR3 sequence is 17 residues long. CDR3 region: CASSVEDAGWSTDTQYF. The CDR3 DNA reads as TGTGCCAGCAGCGTAGAGGATGCGGGGTGGAGCACAGATACGCAGTATTTT.

This sequence joins TRBV5-6 and TRBJ1-5, with TRBD1 matching over 9 bases. V shed 2 bases, J shed 6 bases, and the junction held 6 bases outside the gene matches. This CDR3 spans 15 amino acids. Per the germline V gene, CDR1 is SGHDT and CDR2 is YYEEEE. CDR3 protein: CASSFGQGLSQPQHF. CDR3 nucleotide sequence: TGTGCCAGCAGCTTCGGACAGGGGCTTTCTCAGCCCCAGCATTTT.